This TCR beta chain was recorded in a study of PD-1 blockade in classical Hodgkin lymphoma. Time point indicated: newly diagnosed, previously untreated cHL patient sample. It was by magnetic negative selection that CD4+ T cells were purified from thawed PBMCs. The table came from immunoSEQ multiplex PCR; TCRdb's copy has only in-frame clones and leaves some out. The sample lists 20,000 to 25,000 clones, approximately 90% occurring once. Trimming removed 1 base from V and 0 bases from J, with 10 bases in between. In germline, CDR1 is LNHDA, CDR2 SQIVND (reference sequence). This CDR3 contains 17 residues.

The TCR originated in a human donor with classical Hodgkin lymphoma. Source material: CD4+ T cells from blood. The chain combines TRBV19 with TRBJ1-6; D is uncertain. CDR3 sequence: CASSIALQSSYNSPLHF. CDR3 nucleotides: TGTGCCAGTAGTATAGCACTTCAGAGCTCCTATAATTCACCCCTCCACTTT.